One and the same sample provided the 8 T cell receptor beta chains below, sequenced in a study of identical twins. TCRdb recomputed calls from the 5' RACE reads with MiXCR, one row per CDR3 protein. The table shows under 350,000 distinct CDR3 sequences, with less than 9.5% occurring only once. The same sample was also studied in work on yellow fever vaccine responses in identical twins.

Sequenced sample: CD8+ T cells sorted from blood. Every receptor here comes from a woman between 18 and 29 years old in good health.

This clonotype occurred many times. The rearrangement links TRBV14 to TRBJ1-6; D remains ambiguous. The CDR3 is 13 residues long. Trimming removed 1 base at V and 10 bases at J, with 8 bases between. CDR1 is SGHDN, CDR2 FVKESK, per germline. The CDR3 sequence is CASSQVEISPLHF. The CDR3 nucleotides read TGTGCCAGCAGCCAAGTGGAGATCTCACCCCTCCACTTT.

In its sample, this clonotype was seen a few times. The rearrangement links TRBV6-4 to TRBJ2-1; 10 nucleotides agree with TRBD2. Germline V gene sequence: CDR1 MRHNA, CDR2 SNTAGT. V lost 2 bases and J lost 10; bases outside the gene matches: 8. This CDR3 has 15 residues. CDR3 loop: CASSDDSGGPGEQFF. For the CDR3, the DNA is TGTGCCAGCAGTGACGATAGCGGGGGGCCTGGGGAGCAGTTCTTC.

This clonotype appeared a few times. This chain joins TRBV6-5 and TRBJ2-2; D remains unclear. The CDR3 is 14 residues long. Trimming shortened V by 2 bases and J by 5 bases, and 9 bases separated the two germline ends. Germline V CDR1 and CDR2: MNHEY, SVGAGI. CDR3 sequence reads: CASSYTGYTGELFF. The CDR3 DNA is TGTGCCAGCAGTTACACCGGCTATACCGGGGAGCTGTTTTTT.

This CDR3 reads CASWGGGLDTQYF. DNA for the CDR3: TGTGCCAGTTGGGGAGGGGGCTTAGATACGCAGTATTTT. The J gene is TRBJ2-3, the V gene TRBV19; D might be TRBD1 or TRBD2, each matching 7 bases. The V end was cut by 8 bases, the J end by 5 bases, with 14 bases between. The CDR3 has 13 amino acids. CDR1 and CDR2 (germline): LNHDA, SQIVND (reference sequence).

V and J are TRBV7-3 and TRBJ2-3, with 11 bases lining up with TRBD2. Germline loops: CDR1 SGHTA, CDR2 FQGTGA. This CDR3 region has 16 residues. Germline trimming cut 4 bases from V and 6 bases from J; bases unmatched to any gene: 9. The CDR3 region has the DNA TGTGCCAGCAGCTCGATAGCGGGGGGGGCCGTGGATACGCAGTATTTT. It encodes CASSSIAGGAVDTQYF.

The table lists this clonotype with a few counts. V and J are TRBV20-1 and TRBJ1-2; D uncertain. This CDR3 contains 11 residues. CDR1 and CDR2 from the germline V gene are DFQATT and SNEGSKA (reference sequence). Deletions cut 8 bases from V and 4 bases from J, with 11 bases between. DNA of the CDR3: TGCAGTACCCCCGCCACCTATGGCTACACCTTC. Translation gives CSTPATYGYTF.

The chain recombines TRBV20-1 with TRBJ2-1; TRBD2 matches at 7 bases. V was clipped by 1 base and J by 6 bases; unmatched bases: 12. This CDR3 contains 16 residues. CDR1 is DFQATT, CDR2 SNEGSKA, per germline (reference sequence). This chain's CDR3 is CSARGWDAGEGNEQFF. CDR3 nucleotides: TGCAGTGCTAGAGGGTGGGATGCGGGGGAAGGCAATGAGCAGTTCTTC.

This clonotype was recorded a few times. Here the CDR3 DNA reads TGTGCCAGCAGTCCCCAGGGTATCACAGATACGCAGTATTTT. Translated, it gives CASSPQGITDTQYF. The chain combines TRBV27 with TRBJ2-3; tentative D call: TRBD1 (5 bases). With 5 bases removed from V and 2 bases from J, the gap between germline ends came to 11 bases. The CDR3 loop spans 14 amino acids. Germline lookup yields CDR1 MNHEY and CDR2 SMNVEV (reference sequence).